Listed here are 19 T cell receptor beta chains from one sample, sequenced in a study of blood T cell repertoires in COVID-19. Profiled with immunoSEQ multiplex PCR; TCRdb holds only in-frame clones, not every one. This sample carries about 200,000 clones, about nine tenths of them seen once, and the ten largest clones take roughly 0.78%. Material for sequencing was peripheral blood. These receptors were taken from a woman in her 70s with acute or convalescent COVID-19.

This clone occurred once. The gene calls are TRBV19 and TRBJ2-2, with D possibly being TRBD2 (6 bases). Germline CDR1 LNHDA, CDR2 SQIVND (reference sequence). Trimming removed 3 bases at V and 5 bases at J, with 13 bases between. The CDR3 is made up of 15 amino acids. CDR3 loop: CASSIRKGRTGELFF. The DNA for the CDR3 is TGTGCCAGTAGTATTAGGAAGGGGAGGACCGGGGAGCTGTTTTTT.

The genes are TRBV24-1 and TRBJ2-7, with TRBD1 as a possible D gene (6 bases). The CDR3 is 14 residues long. Germline V CDR1 and CDR2: KGHDR, SFDVKD. The CDR3 DNA sequence: TGTGCTCCCTTGATGGGGGCAACAACCTACGAGCAGTACTTC. Translated, it gives CAPLMGATTYEQYF.

The genes are TRBV25-1 and TRBJ2-7, with a tentative D call TRBD2 (7 bases). Germline V gene sequence: CDR1 MGHDK, CDR2 SYGVNS. V was cut by 7 bases and J by 2 bases, with 18 bases left in between. This CDR3 is 15 amino acids long. The CDR3 is CASTAGASPPYEQYF. In DNA form, the CDR3 reads TGTGCCAGCACCGCGGGGGCATCCCCCCCCTACGAGCAGTACTTC.

This chain uses TRBV2 with TRBJ2-2, with D possibly matching TRBD1 (6 bases). Trimming took off 0 bases at V and 4 bases at J, with 9 bases between the two ends. The CDR3 length is 15 residues. Germline V gives CDR1 SNHLY, CDR2 FYNNEI. The CDR3 DNA follows: TGTGCCAGCAGTGAAGCCAGGACAGCCACCGGGGAGCTGTTTTTT. Translating gives CASSEARTATGELFF.

This clone was observed a few times. The genes are TRBV9 and TRBJ1-1; perhaps TRBD1 as D (5 bases). Per the germline V gene, CDR1 is SGDLS and CDR2 is YYNGEE. The CDR3 length is 12 residues. V was cut by 0 bases and J by 11 bases, with 11 bases left in between. CDR3 sequence: CASSVGEGRAFF. CDR3 DNA sequence: TGTGCCAGCAGCGTAGGTGAGGGGAGGGCTTTCTTT.

The chain uses TRBV28 and TRBJ1-5; TRBD1 matches 7 bases. CDR1 is MDHEN, CDR2 SYDVKM, per germline. After removal of 10 bases from V and 5 bases from J, the junction contained 5 bases not matched to a gene. The CDR3 runs 12 residues. The chain's CDR3 is CATSGGHQPQHF. In nucleotides, the CDR3 is TGTGCCACTTCAGGGGGACATCAGCCCCAGCATTTT.

The V call is TRBV7-9, the J call TRBJ2-5, with 9 bases matching TRBD1. This CDR3 has 12 amino acids. CDR1 is SEHNR, CDR2 FQNEAQ, per germline (reference sequence). With V trimmed by 5 bases and J by 14 bases, 9 bases remained unmatched. The CDR3 DNA follows: TGTGCCAGCAGCACCTGGGGGGACAGGGCCTACTTC. Protein product: CASSTWGDRAYF.

V and J are TRBV29-1 and TRBJ2-1; no clear D. Per the germline V gene, CDR1 is SQVTM and CDR2 is ANQGSEA. This CDR3 has 12 residues. The ends were cut back, 7 bases at V and 0 bases at J, with 7 bases in the middle. The CDR3 nucleotides are TGCAGCGCCCGGTACTCCTACAATGAGCAGTTCTTC. This gives the protein CSARYSYNEQFF.

The chain recombines TRBV7-9 with TRBJ2-5; D possibly corresponds to TRBD1 (5 bases). V lost 5 bases, J lost 5 bases, and 18 bases lay in between. The CDR3 consists of 15 residues. The germline V gene encodes CDR1 SEHNR and CDR2 FQNEAQ (reference sequence). The CDR3 DNA reads as TGTGCCAGCAGCCCGCGAAACAGGTTAAGGGAGACCCAGTACTTC. Its protein product is CASSPRNRLRETQYF. The whole variable domain, filled in from reference TRBV7-9 and TRBJ2-5, reads DTGVSQNPRHKITKRGQNVTFRCDPISEHNRLYWYRQTLGQGPEFLTYFQNEAQLEKSRLLSDRFSAERPKGSFSTLEIQRTEQGDSAMYLCASSPRNRLRETQYFGPGTRLLVL.

This clone has only one observation. The identical CDR3 is also encoded by other nucleotide sequences in the sample. The chain recombines TRBV5-1 with TRBJ1-1; the D is unclear. The V gene's germline CDR1 is SGHRS and CDR2 YFSETQ. This CDR3 is 14 amino acids long. V lost 1 base and J lost 4, with 11 bases in between. The CDR3 protein is CASSLSRGSTEAFF. For the CDR3, the DNA is TGCGCCAGCAGCTTGTCTCGGGGTAGCACTGAAGCTTTCTTT. Filled out from reference TRBV5-1 and TRBJ1-1, the complete variable domain reads KAGVTQTPRYLIKTRGQQVTLSCSPISGHRSVSWYQQTPGQGLQFLFEYFSETQRNKGNFPGRFSGRQFSNSRSEMNVSTLELGDSALYLCASSLSRGSTEAFFGQGTRLTVV.

V gene TRBV4-2 combines with J gene TRBJ2-5, with D maybe TRBD2 (5 bases). V was clipped by 0 bases and J by 3 bases, with 8 bases between them. Germline values: CDR1 LGHNA, CDR2 YNFKEQ. CDR3 length: 14 amino acids. CDR3: CASSQDLGEETQYF. CDR3 DNA: TGTGCCAGCAGCCAAGATCTCGGGGAAGAGACCCAGTACTTC.

The table lists this clone with a count of one. The CDR3 DNA reads as TGTGCCAGTTCCGCGAAGGACAGGGTCAGGTCGGATGGCTACACCTTC. Encoded protein: CASSAKDRVRSDGYTF. The J gene is TRBJ1-2, the V gene TRBV19, with TRBD1 matching over 8 bases. The CDR3 runs to 16 residues. The V gene's germline CDR1 is LNHDA and CDR2 SQIVND (reference sequence). V shed 8 bases, J shed 6 bases, and the junction held 17 bases outside the gene matches.

This chain joins TRBV11-3 and TRBJ2-1; 12 bases are a match to TRBD2. This CDR3 contains 21 residues. Germline trimming cut 0 bases from V and 7 bases from J; bases unmatched to any gene: 19. Per germline, CDR1 SGHNT and CDR2 YENEEA. CDR3 nucleotides: TGTGCCAGCAGCTTAGAGGCGGGACAGACCATTCTAGCGGGAGGGAGGAATGAGCAGTTCTTC. Its translation is CASSLEAGQTILAGGRNEQFF.

The chain has TRBV29-1 and TRBJ1-2; 8 bases are shared with TRBD1. CDR1 is SQVTM and CDR2 is ANQGSEA in the germline V gene. Trimming took 3 bases from V and 8 from J; bases not matched to a gene: 2. There are 11 residues in the CDR3. The CDR3 DNA follows: TGCAGCGTTGACAGGGGGCTCGGCTACACCTTC. It encodes CSVDRGLGYTF.

The chain combines TRBV29-1 with TRBJ1-1; 7 bases agree with TRBD1. CDR1 and CDR2 from the germline V gene are SQVTM and ANQGSEA. The junction had 4 bases not matched to a gene; V was cut back by 4 bases and J by 2 bases. The CDR3 has 13 residues. The CDR3 DNA reads TGCAGCGTTGGGAGGGGGCCCAACACTGAAGCTTTCTTT. Its protein is CSVGRGPNTEAFF.

This chain uses TRBV10-3 with TRBJ1-1; 8 bases are shared with TRBD1. The CDR3 contains 13 residues. Trimming removed 7 bases from V and 4 bases from J; junction bases left unmatched: 5. Germline V CDR1 and CDR2: ENHRY, SYGVKD. The CDR3 DNA is TGTGCCATCAACGACAGGGGTGGCACTGAAGCTTTCTTT. This sequence encodes CAINDRGGTEAFF.

The gene calls are TRBV5-5 and TRBJ2-1, with 10 nucleotides matching TRBD2. There are 15 residues in the CDR3. The germline CDR1 and CDR2 sequences are SGHKS and YYEKEE (reference sequence). The ends lost 4 bases at V and 4 bases at J; junction bases unmatched: 5. CDR3 loop: CASSGGLASYNEQFF. The CDR3 DNA is TGTGCCAGCAGCGGGGGACTAGCGTCTTACAATGAGCAGTTCTTC.

The CDR3 reads CASSLNPGTAGNTIYF. CDR3 in DNA: TGTGCCAGCAGCCTAAATCCCGGGACAGCTGGAAACACCATATATTTT. This chain uses TRBV11-3 with TRBJ1-3; 7 bases map to TRBD1. CDR1 is SGHNT and CDR2 is YENEEA in the germline V gene. The CDR3 extends over 16 amino acids. V gave up 5 bases and J gave up 2 bases; unmatched junction bases: 9.

The rearrangement links TRBV6-2 or TRBV6-3 to TRBJ1-1; TRBD1 is a possible D gene (5 bases). From germline, CDR1 is MNHEY and CDR2 SVGEGT. There are 15 residues in the CDR3. Trimming removed 0 bases from V and 1 base from J, with 9 bases in between. The CDR3 sequence is CASSYSITGNTEAFF. CDR3 in DNA: TGTGCCAGCAGTTACTCGATTACAGGGAACACTGAAGCTTTCTTT.